The rows below give T cell receptor beta chains drawn from one sample of a study of T cells expressing NK-cell markers. After re-calling the 5' RACE reads, TCRdb lists one entry per CDR3 protein, DNA absent. In total, the table holds about 460,000 distinct CDR3 sequences. The source material was blood T cells: a sorted CD56 or NKG2C T cell subset, CD4+ or CD8+ T cells, or bulk PBMC T cells (not recorded which). These receptors originate from a woman aged 45-65 years in good health. The CDR3 runs from the conserved cysteine through the conserved F or W.

j_call: TRBJ1-2; v_call: TRBV25-1; cdr3_aa: CASSEEGGTAVYTF
j_call: TRBJ2-3; v_call: TRBV19; cdr3_aa: CASSLAGLEDTQYF
j_call: TRBJ1-6; v_call: TRBV6-5; cdr3_aa: CGAGGKRDNSPLHF
j_call: TRBJ2-2; v_call: TRBV6-4; cdr3_aa: CASSPFSGTGGELFF
j_call: TRBJ2-3; v_call: TRBV12-5; cdr3_aa: CASGSLKQGKDTQYF
j_call: TRBJ1-1; v_call: TRBV4-1; cdr3_aa: CASSRQGGAGTEAFF
j_call: TRBJ1-1; v_call: TRBV7-3; cdr3_aa: CASSSDRARPEAFF
j_call: TRBJ2-3; v_call: TRBV27; cdr3_aa: CASTPLDGGSGTDTQYF
j_call: TRBJ2-3; v_call: TRBV9; cdr3_aa: CASSAEGARADTQYF
j_call: TRBJ2-3; v_call: TRBV20-1; cdr3_aa: CSARDNSPSGRPAQYF
j_call: TRBJ2-3; v_call: TRBV19; cdr3_aa: CASSIEGRATDTQYF
j_call: TRBJ2-1; v_call: TRBV11-2; cdr3_aa: CASKYPGKREDEQFF
j_call: TRBJ2-3; v_call: TRBV19; cdr3_aa: CASSISEDTQYF
j_call: TRBJ2-4; v_call: TRBV6-1; cdr3_aa: CASRETGYSGENIQYF
j_call: TRBJ2-2; v_call: TRBV18; cdr3_aa: CASSPTAVAGVTGELFF
j_call: TRBJ1-1; v_call: TRBV6-5; cdr3_aa: CASSRAGTGLANTEAFF
j_call: TRBJ2-1; v_call: TRBV12-3/TRBV12-4; cdr3_aa: CASRRDRGRNVQFF
j_call: TRBJ1-4; v_call: TRBV9; cdr3_aa: CASSPTIRPGGDEKLFF
j_call: TRBJ2-3; v_call: TRBV5-1; cdr3_aa: CASRRGLAGEWDTQYF
j_call: TRBJ2-1; v_call: TRBV28; cdr3_aa: CASTSVDTSQFF
j_call: TRBJ1-1; v_call: TRBV25-1; cdr3_aa: CASSRTWGTEAFF
j_call: TRBJ2-5; v_call: TRBV20-1; cdr3_aa: CSALGTSGRRGYQETQYF
j_call: TRBJ2-1; v_call: TRBV10-1; cdr3_aa: CASSESQGEQFF
j_call: TRBJ1-1; v_call: TRBV4-1; cdr3_aa: CASSQGRRVGYTEAFF
j_call: TRBJ2-5; v_call: TRBV9; cdr3_aa: CASSAGTLARYQETQYF
j_call: TRBJ1-1; v_call: TRBV5-1; cdr3_aa: CASSLSVSGLNTEAFF
j_call: TRBJ2-3; v_call: TRBV10-2; cdr3_aa: CASFDTFRDTQYF
j_call: TRBJ1-2; v_call: TRBV6-5; cdr3_aa: CASSPKQVLRLGYTF
j_call: TRBJ2-1; v_call: TRBV29-1; cdr3_aa: CSVIRGLGEQFF